The sequence of this T cell receptor (beta chain) was determined in a study of shared clonotypes between healthy human individuals. Sequencing was performed with immunoSEQ multiplex PCR; in TCRdb, only in-frame clones are kept and a portion is missing. The data contain 600,000 to 750,000 clones, about 78% of them singletons. Broader study findings: Tissue TCR repertoires likely differ from these blood-only repertoires. In contrast to clonotypes shared by all four donors, non-shared clonotypes had lower generation probabilities. A handful of donors showed sharing of about 4.6% of naive CD4 clonotypes.

Trimming removed 0 bases at V and 6 bases at J, with 14 bases between. Germline loops: CDR1 MGHRA, CDR2 YSYEKL. The CDR3 has 15 amino acids. With regard to this clone: Its antigen is unknown.

The TCR sequence derives from a young woman in good health. This rearrangement joins TRBV4-1 to TRBJ1-1; perhaps TRBD1 as D (5 bases). The sample was memory CD4+ T cells sorted from blood. Subset specified: CD45RA-negative fraction. CDR3 sequence (DNA): TGCGCCAGCAGCCAAGATGAGAGGGACGCCGCTGAAGCTTTCTTT. Translating it yields CASSQDERDAAEAFF.